The rows below give T cell receptor beta chains drawn from one sample of a study of blood T cell repertoires in COVID-19. Clones were read by immunoSEQ multiplex PCR, and TCRdb kept only the in-frame ones, dropping some. The repertoire holds 250,000 to 400,000 clones, about 91% seen once, with 1.5% to 2% in the top ten. Sequencing used peripheral blood. These receptors were collected from a woman in her thirties with COVID-19, enrolled during active disease. CDR3s include the opening cysteine and the closing phenylalanine or tryptophan. Fields, in order: CDR3 protein, CDR3 DNA, D gene, J gene, clone size, V gene, CDR3 length. The D gene is left open where the match is weak. Expanded clones are given a class, and other clones once, few, many or no size at all.

cdr3_aa: CASTYSHPGGSPLHF
cdr3_nt: TGTGCCAGCACCTACTCACACCCGGGGGGTTCACCCCTCCACTTT
d_call: NA
j_call: TRBJ1-6
clone_size: NA
v_call: TRBV6-5
cdr3_length: 15

cdr3_aa: CASRGGPVTSSGGYTF
cdr3_nt: TGTGCCAGTAGGGGAGGACCTGTTACTTCCTCGGGGGGCTACACCTTC
d_call: NA
j_call: TRBJ1-2
clone_size: NA
v_call: TRBV19
cdr3_length: 16

cdr3_aa: CASRDRGHSGNTIYF
cdr3_nt: TGTGCCAGCAGGGACAGGGGACACTCTGGAAACACCATATATTTT
d_call: TRBD1
j_call: TRBJ1-3
clone_size: NA
v_call: TRBV2
cdr3_length: 15

cdr3_aa: CASSLGLGSSYNEQFF
cdr3_nt: TGTGCCAGCAGCCTAGGACTAGGGAGCTCCTACAATGAGCAGTTCTTC
d_call: TRBD2
j_call: TRBJ2-1
clone_size: NA
v_call: TRBV7-2
cdr3_length: 16

cdr3_aa: CASSWGPGNYGYTF
cdr3_nt: TGCGCCAGCAGCTGGGGTCCAGGGAACTATGGCTACACCTTC
d_call: NA
j_call: TRBJ1-2
clone_size: NA
v_call: TRBV5-1
cdr3_length: 14

cdr3_aa: CASSQDDSYEQYF
cdr3_nt: TGCGCCAGCAGCCAAGATGACAGCTACGAGCAGTACTTC
d_call: NA
j_call: TRBJ2-7
clone_size: NA
v_call: TRBV4-3
cdr3_length: 13

cdr3_aa: CASSSVGAGQETQYF
cdr3_nt: TGTGCCAGTAGTTCGGTTGGGGCCGGCCAAGAGACCCAGTACTTC
d_call: NA
j_call: TRBJ2-5
clone_size: NA
v_call: TRBV19
cdr3_length: 15

cdr3_aa: CAWSVRTTSRPGEQFF
cdr3_nt: TGTGCCTGGAGTGTACGGACGACTAGCCGTCCTGGTGAGCAGTTCTTC
d_call: TRBD2
j_call: TRBJ2-1
clone_size: NA
v_call: TRBV30
cdr3_length: 16

cdr3_aa: CASSFTGGLNTEAFF
cdr3_nt: TGTGCCAGTAGTTTTACAGGGGGCCTGAACACTGAAGCTTTCTTT
d_call: TRBD1
j_call: TRBJ1-1
clone_size: NA
v_call: TRBV19
cdr3_length: 15

cdr3_aa: CASSYSRGLSNYGYTF
cdr3_nt: TGTGCCAGCAGTTACTCCAGGGGGCTATCGAACTATGGCTACACCTTC
d_call: TRBD1
j_call: TRBJ1-2
clone_size: NA
v_call: TRBV6-5
cdr3_length: 16

cdr3_aa: CASSSRGRNTEAFF
cdr3_nt: TGTGCCAGTAGCTCGCGGGGGAGAAACACTGAAGCTTTCTTT
d_call: NA
j_call: TRBJ1-1
clone_size: NA
v_call: TRBV19
cdr3_length: 14

cdr3_aa: CASSLGGRTEAFF
cdr3_nt: TGTGCCAGCAGCTTAGGGGGGAGGACTGAAGCTTTCTTT
d_call: NA
j_call: TRBJ1-1
clone_size: NA
v_call: TRBV7-9
cdr3_length: 13

cdr3_aa: CSVETSGTYEQYF
cdr3_nt: TGCAGCGTTGAGACTAGCGGAACCTACGAGCAGTACTTC
d_call: TRBD2
j_call: TRBJ2-7
clone_size: NA
v_call: TRBV29-1
cdr3_length: 13

cdr3_aa: CASSHGYMDRPRSYGYTF
cdr3_nt: TGCGCCAGCAGCCACGGCTACATGGACAGGCCTCGAAGCTATGGCTACACCTTC
d_call: TRBD1
j_call: TRBJ1-2
clone_size: NA
v_call: TRBV4-1
cdr3_length: 18

cdr3_aa: CASSESRAGFTEAFF
cdr3_nt: TGCGCCAGCAGTGAGTCGAGGGCAGGATTTACTGAAGCTTTCTTT
d_call: NA
j_call: TRBJ1-1
clone_size: NA
v_call: TRBV10-1
cdr3_length: 15

cdr3_aa: CASSLSGLNYGYTF
cdr3_nt: TGTGCCAGCAGCTTAAGCGGCCTGAACTATGGCTACACCTTC
d_call: NA
j_call: TRBJ1-2
clone_size: NA
v_call: TRBV5-4
cdr3_length: 14

cdr3_aa: CASSIKTGDTYEQYF
cdr3_nt: TGTGCCAGTAGTATTAAGACAGGAGATACCTACGAGCAGTACTTC
d_call: NA
j_call: TRBJ2-7
clone_size: NA
v_call: TRBV19
cdr3_length: 15

cdr3_aa: CASSETGSSGNTIYF
cdr3_nt: TGTGCCAGCAGCGAAACAGGGAGCTCTGGAAACACCATATATTTT
d_call: NA
j_call: TRBJ1-3
clone_size: NA
v_call: TRBV7-9
cdr3_length: 15

cdr3_aa: CASSLGMTSGAYNEQFF
cdr3_nt: TGTGCCAGCAGTCTAGGGATGACTAGCGGGGCCTACAATGAGCAGTTCTTC
d_call: TRBD2
j_call: TRBJ2-1
clone_size: NA
v_call: TRBV27
cdr3_length: 17

cdr3_aa: CASSLTDYEQYF
cdr3_nt: TGCGCCAGCAGTCTGACAGATTACGAGCAGTACTTC
d_call: NA
j_call: TRBJ2-7
clone_size: NA
v_call: TRBV5-1
cdr3_length: 12

cdr3_aa: CASSIGQIYGYTF
cdr3_nt: TGTGCCAGTAGTATCGGACAGATCTATGGCTACACCTTC
d_call: NA
j_call: TRBJ1-2
clone_size: many
v_call: TRBV19
cdr3_length: 13

cdr3_aa: CASRQTSPYEQYF
cdr3_nt: TGTGCCAGCAGACAGACTAGTCCGTACGAGCAGTACTTC
d_call: NA
j_call: TRBJ2-7
clone_size: NA
v_call: TRBV6-6
cdr3_length: 13

cdr3_aa: CASSVGGDRVISSETQYF
cdr3_nt: TGTGCCAGCAGCGTAGGGGGGGACAGGGTGATTTCGTCGGAGACCCAGTACTTC
d_call: TRBD1
j_call: TRBJ2-5
clone_size: NA
v_call: TRBV9
cdr3_length: 18

cdr3_aa: CASSIPSVNTGELFF
cdr3_nt: TGTGCCAGTAGTATTCCCAGCGTAAACACCGGGGAGCTGTTTTTT
d_call: NA
j_call: TRBJ2-2
clone_size: NA
v_call: TRBV19
cdr3_length: 15

cdr3_aa: CASSDLAGGTQETQYF
cdr3_nt: TGTGCCAGCAGTGATCTCGCGGGGGGAACCCAAGAGACCCAGTACTTC
d_call: TRBD2
j_call: TRBJ2-5
clone_size: NA
v_call: TRBV2
cdr3_length: 16

cdr3_aa: CASSLSRDTSNQPQHF
cdr3_nt: TGTGCCAGCAGTTTATCGCGAGACACTAGCAATCAGCCCCAGCATTTT
d_call: NA
j_call: TRBJ1-5
clone_size: NA
v_call: TRBV27
cdr3_length: 16

cdr3_aa: CASRWGRNPNTEAFF
cdr3_nt: TGTGCCAGTAGGTGGGGCCGGAACCCGAACACTGAAGCTTTCTTT
d_call: NA
j_call: TRBJ1-1
clone_size: NA
v_call: TRBV19
cdr3_length: 15

cdr3_aa: CASSIAGGQPQHF
cdr3_nt: TGTGCCAGTAGTATAGCAGGGGGTCAGCCCCAGCATTTT
d_call: TRBD1
j_call: TRBJ1-5
clone_size: NA
v_call: TRBV19
cdr3_length: 13

cdr3_aa: CASSYSGGTGNEKLFF
cdr3_nt: TGTGCCAGCAGTTACTCAGGGGGGACAGGGAACGAAAAACTGTTTTTT
d_call: TRBD1
j_call: TRBJ1-4
clone_size: few
v_call: TRBV6-5
cdr3_length: 16

cdr3_aa: CASSEGQSNQPQHF
cdr3_nt: TGTGCCAGCAGCGAGGGACAGAGCAATCAGCCCCAGCATTTT
d_call: TRBD1
j_call: TRBJ1-5
clone_size: NA
v_call: TRBV7-2
cdr3_length: 14

cdr3_aa: CASSPREGASPLHF
cdr3_nt: TGTGCCAGCAGCCCCCGGGAGGGGGCCTCACCCCTCCACTTT
d_call: TRBD1
j_call: TRBJ1-6
clone_size: NA
v_call: TRBV7-8
cdr3_length: 14

cdr3_aa: CAISESWGLFNNEQFF
cdr3_nt: TGTGCCATCAGTGAGTCTTGGGGACTATTTAACAATGAGCAGTTCTTC
d_call: TRBD2
j_call: TRBJ2-1
clone_size: NA
v_call: TRBV10-3
cdr3_length: 16

cdr3_aa: CASSPQGGGVGYTF
cdr3_nt: TGCGCCAGCAGCCCCCAGGGGGGAGGAGTTGGCTACACCTTC
d_call: TRBD1
j_call: TRBJ1-2
clone_size: NA
v_call: TRBV5-1
cdr3_length: 14

cdr3_aa: CASSPTGGLGQPQHF
cdr3_nt: TGTGCCAGTAGTCCGACAGGGGGCTTGGGTCAGCCCCAGCATTTT
d_call: TRBD1
j_call: TRBJ1-5
clone_size: NA
v_call: TRBV19
cdr3_length: 15

cdr3_aa: CASSLSGGYTF
cdr3_nt: TGTGCCAGCAGTCTGTCGGGGGGCTACACCTTC
d_call: NA
j_call: TRBJ1-2
clone_size: NA
v_call: TRBV28
cdr3_length: 11

cdr3_aa: CASSNRALGANVLTF
cdr3_nt: TGTGCCAGCAGTAACAGGGCTCTTGGGGCCAACGTCCTGACTTTC
d_call: NA
j_call: TRBJ2-6
clone_size: NA
v_call: TRBV6-5
cdr3_length: 15

cdr3_aa: CASSPRQHTDTQYF
cdr3_nt: TGCGCCAGCAGCCCCCGACAGCACACAGATACGCAGTATTTT
d_call: NA
j_call: TRBJ2-3
clone_size: NA
v_call: TRBV5-1
cdr3_length: 14

cdr3_aa: CASSSGTVAKNIQYF
cdr3_nt: TGTGCCAGCAGCTCCGGGACAGTAGCCAAAAACATTCAGTACTTC
d_call: TRBD1
j_call: TRBJ2-4
clone_size: few
v_call: TRBV7-6
cdr3_length: 15

cdr3_aa: CASGTGGVSNEKLFF
cdr3_nt: TGCGCCAGCGGTACAGGGGGTGTAAGTAATGAAAAACTGTTTTTT
d_call: TRBD1
j_call: TRBJ1-4
clone_size: NA
v_call: TRBV4-1
cdr3_length: 15

cdr3_aa: CASSRPTGVRTEAFF
cdr3_nt: TGTGCCAGCAGCAGACCCACAGGGGTAAGGACTGAAGCTTTCTTT
d_call: TRBD1
j_call: TRBJ1-1
clone_size: NA
v_call: TRBV6-2/TRBV6-3
cdr3_length: 15

cdr3_aa: CASSLGPTGVTTGELFF
cdr3_nt: TGTGCCAGCAGCCTGGGACCGACAGGGGTGACCACCGGGGAGCTGTTTTTT
d_call: TRBD1
j_call: TRBJ2-2
clone_size: NA
v_call: TRBV7-9
cdr3_length: 17